The clone carrying this T cell receptor (beta chain) was counted many times. TCRdb re-derived calls from the PCR reads in MiXCR, one entry per CDR3 protein. In the table there are more than 70,000 distinct CDR3 sequences, roughly 21% of which are singletons. The data are from a study of molecular identifiers for immune sequencing clone quantification. V lost 5 bases, J lost 2 bases, and 16 bases lay in between. The CDR3 contains 15 residues. Per germline, CDR1 MDHEN and CDR2 SYDVKM. This chain links TRBV28 with TRBJ2-7, with D possibly being TRBD2 (6 bases). Sequencing used naive CD8+ T cells from blood, with Jurkat cell RNA spiked in. Sample subset: FACS-sorted CD8+CD4-CCR7+CD45RA+ naive T cells. The receptor was derived from a human donor in good health. Some libraries in this study had Jurkat cell RNA spiked in. The CDR3 DNA is TGTGCCAGCAGTCACCGGGACTTCCATCCCTACGAGCAGTACTTC. It encodes CASSHRDFHPYEQYF.